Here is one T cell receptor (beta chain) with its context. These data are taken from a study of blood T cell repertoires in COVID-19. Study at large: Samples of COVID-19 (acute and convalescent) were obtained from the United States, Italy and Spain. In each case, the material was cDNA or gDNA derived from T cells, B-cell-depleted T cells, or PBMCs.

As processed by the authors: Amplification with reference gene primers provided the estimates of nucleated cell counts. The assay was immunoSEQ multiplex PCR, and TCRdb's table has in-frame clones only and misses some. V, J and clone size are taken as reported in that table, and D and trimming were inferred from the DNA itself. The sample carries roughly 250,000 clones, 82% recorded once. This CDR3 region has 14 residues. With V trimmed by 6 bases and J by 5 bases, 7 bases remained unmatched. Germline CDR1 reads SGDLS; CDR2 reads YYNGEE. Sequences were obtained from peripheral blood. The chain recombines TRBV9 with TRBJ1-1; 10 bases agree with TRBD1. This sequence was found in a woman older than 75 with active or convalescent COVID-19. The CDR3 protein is CASNRQGAETEAFF. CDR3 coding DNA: TGTGCCAGCAATCGACAGGGGGCGGAGACTGAAGCTTTCTTT.